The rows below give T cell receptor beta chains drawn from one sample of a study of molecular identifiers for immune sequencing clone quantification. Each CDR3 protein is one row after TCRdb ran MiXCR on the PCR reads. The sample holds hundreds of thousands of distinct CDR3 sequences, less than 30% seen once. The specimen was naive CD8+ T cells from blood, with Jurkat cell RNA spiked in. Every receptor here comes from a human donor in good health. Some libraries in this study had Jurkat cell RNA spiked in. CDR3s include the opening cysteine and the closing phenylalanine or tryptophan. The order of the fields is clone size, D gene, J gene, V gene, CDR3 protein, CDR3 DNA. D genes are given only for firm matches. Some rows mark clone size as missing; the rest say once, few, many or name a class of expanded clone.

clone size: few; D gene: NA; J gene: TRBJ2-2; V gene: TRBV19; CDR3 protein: CASSIKVIGSRSNTGELFF; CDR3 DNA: TGTGCCAGTAGTATAAAGGTCATAGGGAGCAGATCGAACACCGGGGAGCTGTTTTTT
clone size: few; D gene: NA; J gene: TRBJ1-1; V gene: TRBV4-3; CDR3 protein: CASSPGQGPNTEAFF; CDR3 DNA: TGCGCCAGCAGCCCCGGGCAGGGCCCGAACACTGAAGCTTTCTTT
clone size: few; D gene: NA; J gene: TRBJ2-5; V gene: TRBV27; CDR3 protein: CASSPNHVGGAHETQYF; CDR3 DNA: TGTGCCAGCAGTCCCAACCACGTGGGGGGAGCCCATGAGACCCAGTACTTC
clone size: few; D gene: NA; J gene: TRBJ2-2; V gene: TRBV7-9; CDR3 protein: CASRRDVNTGELFF; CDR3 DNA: TGTGCCAGCAGACGTGACGTAAACACCGGGGAGCTGTTTTTT
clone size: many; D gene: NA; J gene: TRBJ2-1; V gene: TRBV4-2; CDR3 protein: CASSQESGGFYNEQFF; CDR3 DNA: TGTGCCAGCAGCCAAGAATCAGGGGGGTTCTACAATGAGCAGTTCTTC
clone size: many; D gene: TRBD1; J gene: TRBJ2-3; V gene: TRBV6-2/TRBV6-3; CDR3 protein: CASSSTGGTDTQYF; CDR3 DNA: TGCGCCAGCAGCTCGACAGGGGGCACAGATACGCAGTATTTT
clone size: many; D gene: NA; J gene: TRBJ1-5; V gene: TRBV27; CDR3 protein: CASSPGHPYSNQPQHF; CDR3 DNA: TGTGCCAGCAGTCCCGGACACCCTTATAGCAATCAGCCCCAGCATTTT
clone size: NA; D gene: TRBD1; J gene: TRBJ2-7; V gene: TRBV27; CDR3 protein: CASSTGTGGWYAQYF; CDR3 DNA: TGTGCCAGCAGCACTGGGACAGGCGGGTGGTACGCGCAGTACTTC
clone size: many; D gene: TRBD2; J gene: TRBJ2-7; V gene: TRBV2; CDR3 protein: CASRRLAEARSFEYF; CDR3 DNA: TGTGCCAGCAGGCGACTAGCGGAGGCCCGTTCGTTCGAGTACTTC
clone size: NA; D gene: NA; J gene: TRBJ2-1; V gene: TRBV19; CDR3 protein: CASSMTSRGNEQFF; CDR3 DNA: TGTGCCAGTAGTATGACTAGTCGGGGCAATGAGCAGTTCTTC
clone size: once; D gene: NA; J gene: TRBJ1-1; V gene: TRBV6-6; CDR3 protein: CATNPLGEWSTEAFF; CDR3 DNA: TGTGCCACCAACCCTCTGGGGGAATGGAGCACTGAAGCTTTCTTT
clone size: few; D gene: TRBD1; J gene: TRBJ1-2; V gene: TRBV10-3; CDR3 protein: CAISESGTGDGYTF; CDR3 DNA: TGTGCCATCAGTGAATCTGGGACAGGCGATGGCTACACCTTC
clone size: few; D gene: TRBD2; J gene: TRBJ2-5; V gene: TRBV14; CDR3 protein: CASSQDRGWTSGVYQETQYF; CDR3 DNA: TGTGCCAGCAGCCAAGATCGAGGGTGGACTAGCGGAGTCTACCAAGAGACCCAGTACTTC
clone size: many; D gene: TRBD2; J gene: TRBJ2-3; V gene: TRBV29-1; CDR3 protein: CSVDPTSGSQGGTQYF; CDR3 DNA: TGCAGCGTTGACCCGACTAGCGGGAGTCAGGGGGGTACGCAGTATTTT
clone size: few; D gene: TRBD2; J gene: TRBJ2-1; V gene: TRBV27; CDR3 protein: CASSFVLAGGNEQFF; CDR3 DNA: TGTGCCAGCAGTTTCGTTCTAGCGGGAGGCAATGAGCAGTTCTTC
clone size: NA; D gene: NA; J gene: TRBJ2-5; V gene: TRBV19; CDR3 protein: CASSIAASAETQYF; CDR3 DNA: TGTGCCAGTAGTATAGCTGCTAGTGCGGAGACCCAGTACTTC
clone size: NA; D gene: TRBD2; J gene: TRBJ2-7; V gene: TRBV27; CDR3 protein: CASSSAGGSHEQYF; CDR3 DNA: TGTGCCAGCAGTTCTGCGGGAGGGAGTCACGAGCAGTACTTC
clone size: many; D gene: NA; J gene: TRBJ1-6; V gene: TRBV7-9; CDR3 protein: CASSLGRQPSHF; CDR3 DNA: TGTGCCAGCAGCTTAGGTCGCCAGCCCTCCCACTTT
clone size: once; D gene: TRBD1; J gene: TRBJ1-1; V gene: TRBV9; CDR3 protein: CASSPTGQGNTDAFF; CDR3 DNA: TGTGCCAGCAGCCCCACGGGACAGGGGAACACCGATGCTTTCTTT